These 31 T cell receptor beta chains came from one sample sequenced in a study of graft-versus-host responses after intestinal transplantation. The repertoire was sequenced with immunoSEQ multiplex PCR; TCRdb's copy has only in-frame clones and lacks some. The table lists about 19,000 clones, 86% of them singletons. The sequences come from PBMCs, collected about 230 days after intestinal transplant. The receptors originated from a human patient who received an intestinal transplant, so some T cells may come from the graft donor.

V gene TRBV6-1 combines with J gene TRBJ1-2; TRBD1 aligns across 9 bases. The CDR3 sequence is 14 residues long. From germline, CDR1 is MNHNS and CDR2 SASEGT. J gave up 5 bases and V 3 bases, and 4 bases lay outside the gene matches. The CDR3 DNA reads TGTGCCAGCAGTGATGGACAGGGGCCTTATGGCTACACCTTC. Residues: CASSDGQGPYGYTF.

CDR3 residues: CASSGLGGAENEQFF. The CDR3, as DNA: TGTGCCAGCAGTGGGTTGGGGGGGGCCGAGAATGAGCAGTTCTTC. This sequence joins TRBV6-1 and TRBJ2-1; weak D call: TRBD2 (7 bases). Germline-derived CDR1 and CDR2 are MNHNS and SASEGT. This CDR3 contains 15 residues. The V end was cut by 4 bases, the J end by 7 bases, with 17 bases between.

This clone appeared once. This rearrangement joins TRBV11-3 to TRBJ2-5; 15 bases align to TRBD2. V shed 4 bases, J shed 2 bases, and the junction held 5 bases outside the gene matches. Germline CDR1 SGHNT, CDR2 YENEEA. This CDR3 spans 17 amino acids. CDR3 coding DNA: TGTGCCAGCAGCTGGACTAGCGGGGGGGCTCGGCAAGAGACCCAGTACTTC. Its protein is CASSWTSGGARQETQYF.

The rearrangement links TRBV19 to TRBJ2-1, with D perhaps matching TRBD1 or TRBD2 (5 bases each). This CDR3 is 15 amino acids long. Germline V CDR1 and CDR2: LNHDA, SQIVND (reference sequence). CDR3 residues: CATQPGTSTSNEQFF. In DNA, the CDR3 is TGTGCTACACAGCCCGGGACGTCAACGTCCAATGAGCAGTTCTTC.

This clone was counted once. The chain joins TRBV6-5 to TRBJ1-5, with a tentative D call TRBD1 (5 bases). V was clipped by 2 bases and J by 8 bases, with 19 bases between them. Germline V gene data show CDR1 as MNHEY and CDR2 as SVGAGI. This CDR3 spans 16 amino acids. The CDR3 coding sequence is TGTGCCAGCAGTTACGGGGGGACGCCAACCGAAGAGCCCCAGCATTTT. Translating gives CASSYGGTPTEEPQHF.

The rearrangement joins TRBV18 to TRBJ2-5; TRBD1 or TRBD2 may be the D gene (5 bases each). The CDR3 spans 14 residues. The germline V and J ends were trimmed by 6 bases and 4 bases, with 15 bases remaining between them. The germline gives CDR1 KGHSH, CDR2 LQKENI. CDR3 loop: CASSRDLGRETQYF. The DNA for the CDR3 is TGTGCCAGCTCCCGGGACCTGGGCCGAGAGACCCAGTACTTC.

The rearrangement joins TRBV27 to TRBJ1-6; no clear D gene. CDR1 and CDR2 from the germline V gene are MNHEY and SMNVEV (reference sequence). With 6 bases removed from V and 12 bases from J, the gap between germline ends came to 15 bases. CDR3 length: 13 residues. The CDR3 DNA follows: TGTGCCAGCAGGGCGTCGGTTGCCGGACCCCTCCACTTT. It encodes CASRASVAGPLHF.

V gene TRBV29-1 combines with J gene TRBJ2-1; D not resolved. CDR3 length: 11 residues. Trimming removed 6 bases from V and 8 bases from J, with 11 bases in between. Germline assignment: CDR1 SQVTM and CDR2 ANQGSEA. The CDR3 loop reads CSVTFQYEQFF. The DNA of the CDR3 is TGCAGCGTCACATTTCAGTATGAGCAGTTCTTC.

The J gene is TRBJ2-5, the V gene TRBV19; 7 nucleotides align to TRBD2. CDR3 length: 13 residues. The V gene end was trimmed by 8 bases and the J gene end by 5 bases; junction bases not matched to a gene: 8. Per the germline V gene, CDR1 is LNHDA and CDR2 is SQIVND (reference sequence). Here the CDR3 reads CASSGLAVETQYF. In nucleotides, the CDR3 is TGTGCCAGTTCAGGGCTAGCGGTGGAGACCCAGTACTTC.

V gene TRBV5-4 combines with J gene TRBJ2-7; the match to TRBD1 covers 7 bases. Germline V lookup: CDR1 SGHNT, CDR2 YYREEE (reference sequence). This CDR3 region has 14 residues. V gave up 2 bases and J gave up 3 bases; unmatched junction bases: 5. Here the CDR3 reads CASSFLGGGYEQYF. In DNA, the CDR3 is TGTGCCAGCAGCTTCCTAGGGGGCGGCTACGAGCAGTACTTC. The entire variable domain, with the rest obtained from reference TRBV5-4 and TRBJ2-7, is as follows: ETGVTQSPTHLIKTRGQQVTLRCSSQSGHNTVSWYQQALGQGPQFIFQYYREEENGRGNFPPRFSGLQFPNYSSELNVNALELDDSALYLCASSFLGGGYEQYFGPGTRLTVT.

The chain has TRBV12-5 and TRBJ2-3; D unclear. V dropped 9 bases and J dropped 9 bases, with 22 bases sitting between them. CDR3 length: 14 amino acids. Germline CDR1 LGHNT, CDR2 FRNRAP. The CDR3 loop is CASSLGYGPVTQYF. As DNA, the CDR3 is TGTGCTAGCTCCCTTGGGTATGGGCCCGTCACGCAGTATTTT.

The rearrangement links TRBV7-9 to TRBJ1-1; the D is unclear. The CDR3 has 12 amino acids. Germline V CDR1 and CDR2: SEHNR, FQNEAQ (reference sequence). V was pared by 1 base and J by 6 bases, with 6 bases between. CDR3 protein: CASSLGTSEAFF. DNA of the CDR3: TGTGCCAGCAGCTTAGGGACGTCTGAAGCTTTCTTT.

CDR3 amino acids: CASSLLVGLADHEQFF. The CDR3 DNA reads as TGTGCCAGCAGCTTACTGGTCGGGCTAGCGGACCATGAGCAGTTCTTC. This rearrangement joins TRBV7-2 to TRBJ2-1; 7 nucleotides match TRBD2. This CDR3 is built from 16 residues. J was trimmed by 8 bases and V by 2 bases; bases with no gene match: 12. Germline-derived CDR1 and CDR2 are SGHTA and FQGNSA. The full variable domain, its missing parts supplied by reference TRBV7-2 and TRBJ2-1, is GAGVSQSPSNKVTEKGKDVELRCDPISGHTALYWYRQSLGQGLEFLIYFQGNSAPDKSGLPSDRFSAERTGGSVSTLTIQRTQQEDSAVYLCASSLLVGLADHEQFFGPGTRLTVL.

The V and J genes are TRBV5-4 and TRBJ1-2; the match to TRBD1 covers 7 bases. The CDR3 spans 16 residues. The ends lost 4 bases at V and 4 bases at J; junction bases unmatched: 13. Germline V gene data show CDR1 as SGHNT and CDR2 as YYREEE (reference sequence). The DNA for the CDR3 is TGTGCCAGCAGCCCCAACCGACAGGGTAAGGGCTATGGCTACACCTTC. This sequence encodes CASSPNRQGKGYGYTF.

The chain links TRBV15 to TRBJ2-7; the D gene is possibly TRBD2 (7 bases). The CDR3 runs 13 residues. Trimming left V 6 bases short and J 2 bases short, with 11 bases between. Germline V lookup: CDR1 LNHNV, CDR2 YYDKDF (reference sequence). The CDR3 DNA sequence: TGTGCCACCAGGGACAGCGGGACCTACGAGCAGTACTTC. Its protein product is CATRDSGTYEQYF.

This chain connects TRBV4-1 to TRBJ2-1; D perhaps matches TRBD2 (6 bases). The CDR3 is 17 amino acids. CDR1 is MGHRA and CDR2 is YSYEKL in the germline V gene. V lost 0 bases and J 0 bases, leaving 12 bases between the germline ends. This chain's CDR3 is CASSQDSRGSSYNEQFF. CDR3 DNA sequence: TGCGCCAGCAGCCAAGACTCCCGGGGGAGCTCCTACAATGAGCAGTTCTTC.

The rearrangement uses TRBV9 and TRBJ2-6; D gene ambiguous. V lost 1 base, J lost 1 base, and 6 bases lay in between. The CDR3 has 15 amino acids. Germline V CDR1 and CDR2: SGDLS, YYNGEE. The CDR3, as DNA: TGTGCCAGCAGCGTACAGCGATCTGGGGCCAACGTCCTGACTTTC. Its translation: CASSVQRSGANVLTF.

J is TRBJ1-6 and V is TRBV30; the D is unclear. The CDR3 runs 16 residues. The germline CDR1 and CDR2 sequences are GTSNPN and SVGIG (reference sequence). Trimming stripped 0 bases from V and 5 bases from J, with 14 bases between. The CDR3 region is CAWSVPSGAHNSPLHF. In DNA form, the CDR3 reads TGTGCCTGGAGTGTACCCTCTGGAGCTCATAATTCACCCCTCCACTTT.

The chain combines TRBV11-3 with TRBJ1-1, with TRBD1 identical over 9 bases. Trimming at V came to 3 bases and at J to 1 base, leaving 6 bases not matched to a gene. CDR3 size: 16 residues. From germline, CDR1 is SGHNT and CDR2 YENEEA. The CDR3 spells CASSFIPGQGNTEAFF. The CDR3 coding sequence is TGTGCCAGCAGCTTCATACCGGGACAGGGGAACACTGAAGCTTTCTTT.

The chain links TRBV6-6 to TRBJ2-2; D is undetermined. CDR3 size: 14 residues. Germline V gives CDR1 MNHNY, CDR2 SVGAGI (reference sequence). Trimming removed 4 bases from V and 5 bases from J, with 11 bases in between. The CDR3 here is CASSFLRKTGELFF. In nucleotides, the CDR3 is TGTGCCAGCAGTTTCCTCAGGAAAACCGGGGAGCTGTTTTTT.

CDR3 amino acids: CASSFVETRVSEQYF. Here the CDR3 DNA reads TGTGCCAGCAGCTTTGTAGAGACTAGAGTTTCCGAGCAGTACTTC. This chain uses TRBV7-9 with TRBJ2-7, with a possible D match to TRBD2 (6 bases). The V end was cut by 3 bases, the J end by 6 bases, with 18 bases between. Germline V gene lookup returns CDR1 SEHNR and CDR2 FQNEAQ (reference sequence). The CDR3 has 15 residues.

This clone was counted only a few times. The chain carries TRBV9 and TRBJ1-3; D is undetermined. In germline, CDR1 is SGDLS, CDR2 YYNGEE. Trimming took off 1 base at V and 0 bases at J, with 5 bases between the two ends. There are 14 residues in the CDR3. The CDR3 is CASSVLNSGNTIYF. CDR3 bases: TGTGCCAGCAGCGTACTGAACTCTGGAAACACCATATATTTT.

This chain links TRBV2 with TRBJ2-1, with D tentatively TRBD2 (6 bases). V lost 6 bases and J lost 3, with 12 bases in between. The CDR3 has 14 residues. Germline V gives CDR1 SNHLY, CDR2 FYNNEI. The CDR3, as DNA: TGTGCCAGCAGCCGGGACGGGAGCTACAATGAGCAGTTCTTC. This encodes CASSRDGSYNEQFF.

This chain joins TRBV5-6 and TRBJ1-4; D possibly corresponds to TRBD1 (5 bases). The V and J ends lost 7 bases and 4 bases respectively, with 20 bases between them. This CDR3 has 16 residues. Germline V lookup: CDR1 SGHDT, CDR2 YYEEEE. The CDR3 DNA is TGTGCCAGCTTTCCGTGGTTCCAGGGAGGTAATGAAAAACTGTTTTTT. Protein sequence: CASFPWFQGGNEKLFF. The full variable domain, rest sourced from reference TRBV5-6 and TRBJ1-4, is DAGVTQSPTHLIKTRGQQVTLRCSPKSGHDTVSWYQQALGQGPQFIFQYYEEEERQRGNFPDRFSGHQFPNYSSELNVNALLLGDSALYLCASFPWFQGGNEKLFFGSGTQLSVL.

DNA for the CDR3: TGTGCCATCAGTGACGAATCCTACGAGCAGTACTTC. Amino acids: CAISDESYEQYF. The rearrangement links TRBV10-3 to TRBJ2-7; no firm D call. CDR3 size: 12 residues. Germline V gives CDR1 ENHRY, CDR2 SYGVKD. Trimming pared 3 bases from V and 1 base from J, leaving 4 bases between.

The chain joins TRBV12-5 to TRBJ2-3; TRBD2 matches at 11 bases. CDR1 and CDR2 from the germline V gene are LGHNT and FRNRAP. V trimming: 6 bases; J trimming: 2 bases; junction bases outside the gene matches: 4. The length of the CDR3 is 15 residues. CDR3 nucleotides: TGTGCTAGTGGAATAGCGGGGGGGTACACAGATACGCAGTATTTT. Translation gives CASGIAGGYTDTQYF.

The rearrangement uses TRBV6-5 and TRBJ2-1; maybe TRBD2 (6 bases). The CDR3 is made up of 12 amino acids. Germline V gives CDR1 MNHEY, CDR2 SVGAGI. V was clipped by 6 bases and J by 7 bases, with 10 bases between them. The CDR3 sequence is CASRSRGNEQFF. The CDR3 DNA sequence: TGTGCCAGCAGGTCGCGGGGTAATGAGCAGTTCTTC.

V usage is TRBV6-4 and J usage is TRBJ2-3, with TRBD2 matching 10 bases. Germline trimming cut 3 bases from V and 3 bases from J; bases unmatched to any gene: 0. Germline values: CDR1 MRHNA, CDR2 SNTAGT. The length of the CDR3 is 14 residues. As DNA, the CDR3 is TGTGCCAGCAGTGAAGCGGGGGGGACAGATACGCAGTATTTT. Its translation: CASSEAGGTDTQYF.

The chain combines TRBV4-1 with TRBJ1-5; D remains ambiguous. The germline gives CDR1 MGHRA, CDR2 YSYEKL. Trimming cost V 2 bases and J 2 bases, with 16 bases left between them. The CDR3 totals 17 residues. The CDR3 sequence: CASSQFEDPAGNQPQHF. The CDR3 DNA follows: TGCGCCAGCAGCCAATTTGAGGATCCCGCGGGCAATCAGCCCCAGCATTTT.

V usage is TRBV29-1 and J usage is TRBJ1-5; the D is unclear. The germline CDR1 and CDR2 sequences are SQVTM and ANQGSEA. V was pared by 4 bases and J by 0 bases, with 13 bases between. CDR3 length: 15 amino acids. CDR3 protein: CSVVFESNSNQPQHF. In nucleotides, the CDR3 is TGCAGCGTTGTGTTTGAGAGTAATAGCAATCAGCCCCAGCATTTT.

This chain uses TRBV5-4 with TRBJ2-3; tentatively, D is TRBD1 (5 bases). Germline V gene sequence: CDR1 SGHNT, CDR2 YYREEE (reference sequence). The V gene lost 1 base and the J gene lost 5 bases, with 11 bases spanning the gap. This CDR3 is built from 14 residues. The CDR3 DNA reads TGTGCCAGCAGCTTGTTGGGGCGCGGAGATACGCAGTATTTT. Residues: CASSLLGRGDTQYF.